These T cell receptor beta chains were read from a single sample in a study of neurological immune-mediated disorders. TCRdb analysed the 5' RACE reads with MiXCR anew, one entry per CDR3 protein. Found here are roughly 60,000 distinct CDR3 sequences, under 2.5% of them singletons; the top ten hold around 3%. Sequenced: PBMCs. The source is a man between 45 and 60 years old with multiple sclerosis. CDR3s include the opening cysteine and the closing phenylalanine or tryptophan. The order of the fields is J gene, clone size, V gene, D gene, CDR3 protein, CDR3 DNA. D genes are given only for firm matches. Part of the rows lack a size; the others show once, few, many or a class for expanded clones.

>TRBJ2-5|many|TRBV29-1|.
CSVEGGGPETQYF
TGCAGCGTTGAAGGGGGGGGCCCCGAGACCCAGTACTTC
>TRBJ2-5|many|TRBV20-1|TRBD2
CSARGLAGATGETQYF
TGCAGTGCTAGAGGACTAGCGGGGGCGACGGGGGAGACCCAGTACTTC
>TRBJ2-7|many|TRBV6-2/TRBV6-3|.
CASSYQDSSYEQYF
TGTGCCAGCAGTTACCAGGACAGCTCCTACGAGCAGTACTTC
>TRBJ2-5|many|TRBV5-1|TRBD1
CASSHRGTETQYF
TGCGCCAGCAGCCACAGGGGGACGGAGACCCAGTACTTC
>TRBJ1-5|many|TRBV6-5|.
CASSVDRGQPQHF
TGTGCCAGCAGTGTGGATCGAGGACAGCCCCAGCATTTT
>TRBJ2-1|many|TRBV5-1|.
CASRRGSVEFF
TGCGCCAGCAGGCGGGGATCGGTCGAGTTCTTC
>TRBJ1-2|many|TRBV5-1|.
CASSIGDRAYGYTF
TGCGCCAGCAGCATAGGCGACAGAGCCTATGGCTACACCTTC
>TRBJ1-2|many|TRBV28|TRBD1
CASSLLQGAQGYTF
TGTGCCAGCAGTTTATTGCAGGGGGCTCAAGGCTACACCTTC
>TRBJ2-1|few|TRBV7-8|TRBD2
CASKVQRGGNEQFF
TGTGCCAGCAAGGTGCAACGGGGGGGAAATGAGCAGTTCTTC
>TRBJ1-2|many|TRBV6-2/TRBV6-3|.
CASSTGYGYTF
TGTGCCAGCAGCACAGGGTATGGCTACACCTTC
>TRBJ2-7|many|TRBV20-1|.
CSARDEFRGREQYF
TGCAGTGCTAGAGATGAGTTCCGGGGGAGGGAGCAGTACTTC
>TRBJ1-2|many|TRBV7-2|.
CASSLDAGPVGYTF
TGTGCCAGCAGCTTAGATGCGGGGCCAGTTGGCTACACCTTC
>TRBJ1-6|many|TRBV20-1|.
CSAHGPQANNSPLHF
TGCAGTGCTCATGGGCCGCAGGCCAATAATTCACCCCTCCACTTT
>TRBJ2-1|many|TRBV14|.
CASSQEFQRTYNEQFF
TGTGCCAGCAGCCAAGAGTTTCAGCGGACGTACAATGAGCAGTTCTTC
>TRBJ1-1|many|TRBV19|TRBD1
CASSRGVSEAFF
TGTGCCAGTAGCAGGGGGGTATCTGAAGCTTTCTTT
>TRBJ2-7|.|TRBV7-6|.
CASSSGTTYEQYF
TGTGCCAGCAGCTCAGGGACAACCTACGAGCAGTACTTC
>TRBJ2-7|.|TRBV2|TRBD2
CASSEGERGTYEQYF
TGTGCCAGCAGTGAAGGCGAGCGGGGGACCTACGAGCAGTACTTC
>TRBJ2-7|many|TRBV4-1|TRBD1
CASSQDRTSGQLYEQYF
TGCGCCAGCAGCCAAGATAGGACTTCGGGACAGCTCTACGAGCAGTACTTC
>TRBJ2-7|many|TRBV3-1|.
CASSQVSREQYF
TGTGCCAGCAGCCAAGTTAGCCGGGAGCAGTACTTC
>TRBJ1-5|many|TRBV6-2/TRBV6-3|TRBD1
CASSYGQGSNQPQHF
TGTGCCAGCAGTTACGGACAGGGGAGCAATCAGCCCCAGCATTTT
>TRBJ1-1|many|TRBV3-1|.
CASSQVGGTGEAFF
TGTGCCAGCAGCCAAGTCGGTGGGACCGGTGAAGCTTTCTTT
>TRBJ2-1|many|TRBV20-1|TRBD1
CSARTGTGVNEQFF
TGCAGTGCCAGGACCGGGACAGGGGTTAATGAGCAGTTCTTC
>TRBJ2-1|many|TRBV29-1|.
CSSSGGGTYNEQFF
TGCAGCAGTTCCGGTGGGGGCACCTACAATGAGCAGTTCTTC
>TRBJ2-7|many|TRBV20-1|TRBD1
CSATRDRVPYEQYF
TGCAGTGCTACCCGGGACAGGGTCCCCTACGAGCAGTACTTC
>TRBJ1-4|.|TRBV10-2|.
CASKGMDGFNEKLFF
TGCGCCAGCAAAGGAATGGATGGTTTTAATGAAAAACTGTTTTTT